The 20 T cell receptor beta chains below all came from one sample that was sequenced in a study of blood T cell repertoires in COVID-19. The table came from immunoSEQ multiplex PCR; TCRdb's copy has only in-frame clones and leaves some out. The table includes roughly 340,000 clones, roughly 86% detected once. The specimen was PBMCs or T cells enriched from blood (not recorded which). These receptors all come from a man aged 35 to 55 in a cohort exposed to, infected with or recovered from COVID-19 (not recorded which).

The rearrangement links TRBV6-1 to TRBJ1-5, with TRBD1 as a possible D gene (6 bases). The CDR3 loop spans 14 amino acids. The V end was cut by 3 bases, the J end by 9 bases, with 15 bases between. Germline V lookup: CDR1 MNHNS, CDR2 SASEGT. Written as DNA, the CDR3 is TGTGCCAGCAGTGAGGTCCGGGACACCGGGCCCCAGCATTTT. Protein: CASSEVRDTGPQHF.

The gene calls are TRBV27 and TRBJ1-5; TRBD1 is a possible D gene (5 bases). The V and J ends lost 5 bases and 2 bases respectively, with 19 bases between them. Germline V gene data show CDR1 as MNHEY and CDR2 as SMNVEV (reference sequence). The CDR3 runs to 17 residues. The chain's CDR3 is CASSVRGGNIGNQPQHF. CDR3 sequence (DNA): TGTGCCAGCAGTGTGAGGGGAGGGAATATTGGCAATCAGCCCCAGCATTTT.

V and J are TRBV6-2 or TRBV6-3 and TRBJ2-5; TRBD2 matches 7 bases. J gave up 3 bases and V 2 bases, and 6 bases lay outside the gene matches. The CDR3 is 15 residues long. The germline gives CDR1 MNHEY, CDR2 SVGEGT. CDR3 in DNA: TGTGCCAGCAGTTACGGGTCGGGAGGAGAAGAGACCCAGTACTTC. Residues: CASSYGSGGEETQYF.

This sequence joins TRBV25-1 and TRBJ2-7; 8 bases are shared with TRBD1. This CDR3 region has 16 residues. Per the germline V gene, CDR1 is MGHDK and CDR2 is SYGVNS. Unmatched junction bases numbered 17, after V lost 8 bases and J lost 5 bases. The CDR3 DNA follows: TGTGCCAGCGCCGGTCGAAGGACAGGGAATTCCCACGAGCAGTACTTC. Amino acid sequence: CASAGRRTGNSHEQYF.

The rearrangement joins TRBV27 to TRBJ2-7, with TRBD2 matching 9 bases. With V trimmed by 5 bases and J by 2 bases, 7 bases remained unmatched. The germline V gene has CDR1 MNHEY and CDR2 SMNVEV (reference sequence). There are 15 residues in the CDR3. The CDR3 reads CASSPSGTSPYEQYF. In nucleotides, the CDR3 is TGTGCCAGCAGTCCCTCTGGGACTAGCCCCTACGAGCAGTACTTC.

This clone was seen a single time. The chain uses TRBV3-1 (or the pseudogene TRBV3-2) and TRBJ2-1, with 7 bases lining up with TRBD2. There are 17 residues in the CDR3. Trimming removed 0 bases from V and 7 bases from J; junction bases left unmatched: 12. Germline V CDR1 and CDR2: LGHDT, YNNKEL (reference sequence). The CDR3 region has the DNA TGTGCCAGCAGCCAAGATATCCTAGCGGAGATCGGGAATGAGCAGTTCTTC. Its translation: CASSQDILAEIGNEQFF.

The gene calls are TRBV7-2 and TRBJ2-7, with 7 bases aligning to TRBD1. CDR3 length equals 15 residues. Trimming at V came to 5 bases and at J to 2 bases, leaving 9 bases not matched to a gene. Germline values: CDR1 SGHTA, CDR2 FQGNSA. CDR3 bases: TGTGCCAGCAGCAATGGACAGGTTGGTCCCTACGAGCAGTACTTC. Its protein is CASSNGQVGPYEQYF.

CDR3 DNA: TGTGCCAGCAGTTTCGGGACAGGGGATTCACCCCTCCACTTT. Its translation is CASSFGTGDSPLHF. The chain recombines TRBV27 with TRBJ1-6, with 10 bases matching TRBD1. Germline V CDR1 and CDR2: MNHEY, SMNVEV (reference sequence). The CDR3 totals 14 residues. After removal of 3 bases from V and 8 bases from J, the junction contained 1 base not matched to a gene.

The chain is built from TRBV6-1 and TRBJ2-5, with 13 nucleotides matching TRBD2. This CDR3 comprises 16 residues. Trimming at V came to 4 bases and at J to 3 bases, leaving 5 bases not matched to a gene. Germline assignment: CDR1 MNHNS and CDR2 SASEGT. The DNA of the CDR3 is TGTGCCAGCAGTGGCTTAGGACTAGCGGGAGAAGAGACCCAGTACTTC. Translation gives CASSGLGLAGEETQYF.

The chain joins TRBV7-8 to TRBJ2-2, with a tentative D call TRBD2 (7 bases). Trimming left V 4 bases short and J 2 bases short, with 14 bases between. The CDR3 totals 16 residues. CDR1 is SGHVS and CDR2 is FQNEAQ in the germline V gene. CDR3 sequence reads: CASSSLGGLNTGELFF. The DNA of the CDR3 is TGTGCCAGCAGCTCCTTGGGGGGGCTCAACACCGGGGAGCTGTTTTTT.

The chain joins TRBV30 to TRBJ1-4, with D unresolved. V lost 0 bases to trimming and J lost 7 bases, with 9 bases between them. This CDR3 comprises 13 residues. Germline V gene data show CDR1 as GTSNPN and CDR2 as SVGIG (reference sequence). DNA of the CDR3: TGTGCCTGGAGTGTACCCGGGAGTGAAAAACTGTTTTTT. Encoded protein: CAWSVPGSEKLFF.

The chain joins TRBV5-1 to TRBJ2-1; D remains unclear. The CDR3 has 13 residues. Germline V lookup: CDR1 SGHRS, CDR2 YFSETQ. Trimming took 0 bases from V and 7 from J, leaving 8 bases between them. CDR3 sequence: CASSLVQKNEQFF. CDR3 in DNA: TGCGCCAGCAGCTTGGTCCAAAAAAATGAGCAGTTCTTC.

The chain links TRBV28 to TRBJ1-5; unclear D gene. The CDR3 loop spans 16 amino acids. Germline values: CDR1 MDHEN, CDR2 SYDVKM. V lost 6 bases, J lost 0 bases, and 15 bases lay in between. In DNA form, the CDR3 reads TGTGCCAGCAGCCGGGGTGACATAGATAGCAATCAGCCCCAGCATTTT. This codes for CASSRGDIDSNQPQHF. The variable domain in full, completed from reference TRBV28 and TRBJ1-5, reads DVKVTQSSRYLVKRTGEKVFLECVQDMDHENMFWYRQDPGLGLRLIYFSYDVKMKEKGDIPEGYSVSREKKERFSLILESASTNQTSMYLCASSRGDIDSNQPQHFGDGTRLSIL.

The table lists this clone with a count of one. The V call is TRBV3-1 (or the pseudogene TRBV3-2), the J call TRBJ1-2; D call uncertain. Trimming removed 4 bases from V and 2 bases from J, with 20 bases in between. The CDR3 is 17 residues long. The germline gives CDR1 LGHDT, CDR2 YNNKEL (reference sequence). The chain's CDR3 is CASSPRRGPNKNYGYTF. CDR3 DNA: TGTGCCAGCAGCCCCCGTAGAGGTCCAAATAAAAACTATGGCTACACCTTC.

This clone was seen once. The J gene is TRBJ2-1, the V gene TRBV19; 11 nucleotides align to TRBD2. Germline V gene sequence: CDR1 LNHDA, CDR2 SQIVND (reference sequence). V shed 7 bases and J 3 bases; nucleotides not matched to a gene: 5. The CDR3 length is 15 residues. The CDR3 region is CASTGGTSGYNEQFF. As DNA, the CDR3 is TGTGCCAGTACCGGGGGGACTAGCGGCTACAATGAGCAGTTCTTC. The full variable domain, its missing parts supplied by reference TRBV19 and TRBJ2-1, is DGGITQSPKYLFRKEGQNVTLSCEQNLNHDAMYWYRQDPGQGLRLIYYSQIVNDFQKGDIAEGYSVSREKKESFPLTVTSAQKNPTAFYLCASTGGTSGYNEQFFGPGTRLTVL.

In DNA, the CDR3 is TGTGCCAGCCGACGGCTAGACCAGAACACCGGGGAGCTGTTTTTT. Translating it yields CASRRLDQNTGELFF. This chain uses TRBV6-5 with TRBJ2-2; D call uncertain. Germline V gene sequence: CDR1 MNHEY, CDR2 SVGAGI. CDR3 length: 15 amino acids. V lost 8 bases to trimming and J lost 1 base, with 14 bases between them.

The V and J genes are TRBV28 and TRBJ1-5, with 8 bases aligning to TRBD1. The germline V gene encodes CDR1 MDHEN and CDR2 SYDVKM. V trimming: 6 bases; J trimming: 2 bases; junction bases outside the gene matches: 0. The CDR3 totals 13 residues. CDR3 in amino acids: CASRGQGNQPQHF. DNA for the CDR3: TGTGCCAGCAGGGGACAGGGCAATCAGCCCCAGCATTTT.

V gene TRBV5-5 combines with J gene TRBJ1-2, with D maybe TRBD1 (6 bases). Germline V lookup: CDR1 SGHKS, CDR2 YYEKEE (reference sequence). V lost 2 bases and J lost 3, with 14 bases in between. This CDR3 is built from 15 residues. Here the CDR3 DNA reads TGTGCCAGCAGCTTAGGCCAGGGGCAGGACTATGGCTACACCTTC. The encoded protein is CASSLGQGQDYGYTF.

The CDR3 here is CASSSGQGGNSPLHF. The CDR3 DNA reads as TGTGCCAGCAGTTCCGGACAGGGAGGCAATTCACCCCTCCACTTT. This sequence joins TRBV6-4 and TRBJ1-6, with 8 bases fitting TRBD1. Germline CDR1 MRHNA, CDR2 SNTAGT. V lost 5 bases, J lost 7 bases, and 7 bases stayed unmatched. CDR3 length equals 15 residues.

This chain uses TRBV4-1 with TRBJ2-3, with TRBD2 matching over 7 bases. The CDR3 length is 15 residues. Unmatched junction bases numbered 2, after V lost 2 bases and J lost 0 bases. Germline V gene sequence: CDR1 MGHRA, CDR2 YSYEKL. CDR3 loop: CASSQLGLSTDTQYF. The CDR3 DNA sequence: TGCGCCAGCAGCCAACTGGGACTAAGCACAGATACGCAGTATTTT.